These 31 T cell receptor beta chains were sequenced from one sample in a study of vaccination effects on CD4 cells after COVID-19. These receptors are not linked to any known antigen. The data were produced by immunoSEQ multiplex PCR, yet TCRdb's version contains in-frame clones alone and is incomplete. The sample consists of roughly 63,000 clones, around three quarters of them appearing once. Antigen-specific CD4+ T cells expanded by the ViraFEST assay with viral peptide pools were then sequenced. Following an approximately eleven-day culture, CD4+ T cells were purified. According to the study, vaccine recipients showed no prior SARS-CoV-2 infection and negative nucleocapsid antibodies. Here the sequenced sample was CD4+ T cells from PBMCs cultured with HCoV-OC43 spike peptides, taken before COVID-19 vaccination. Subset denoted: HCoV-OC43 spike overlapping peptide pool stimulation. The receptors derive from a human donor who received a COVID-19 vaccine.

This clone turned up a few times. Other DNA sequences of this sample code for an identical CDR3. The chain employs TRBV5-8 and TRBJ1-1, with D unresolved. CDR1 and CDR2 from the germline V gene are SGHTS and YDEGEE. There are 11 residues in the CDR3. V gave up 7 bases and J gave up 5 bases, with 9 bases separating them. The CDR3 is CASPGGTEAFF. The DNA for the CDR3 is TGTGCCAGCCCAGGAGGGACTGAAGCTTTCTTT.

The chain recombines TRBV24-1 with TRBJ2-3, with TRBD2 matching 7 bases. The germline V gene encodes CDR1 KGHDR and CDR2 SFDVKD. This CDR3 is built from 17 residues. V shed 3 bases, J shed 4 bases, and the junction held 12 bases outside the gene matches. CDR3 sequence reads: CATSDPMGGAVADTQYF. The DNA of the CDR3 is TGTGCCACCAGTGATCCCATGGGAGGGGCAGTCGCAGATACGCAGTATTTT.

CDR3 in amino acids: CASSQGGYQNTEAFF. The CDR3 nucleotides are TGTGCCAGCAGCCAAGGAGGCTACCAGAACACTGAAGCTTTCTTT. This rearrangement joins TRBV3-1 (or the pseudogene TRBV3-2) to TRBJ1-1; D is unresolved. V lost 1 base and J 1 base, leaving 10 bases between the germline ends. Germline CDR1 reads LGHDT; CDR2 reads YNNKEL (reference sequence). The CDR3 extends over 15 amino acids.

This clone was observed a few times. V and J are TRBV5-1 and TRBJ1-6, with 8 positions matching TRBD1. This CDR3 contains 15 residues. The ends lost 1 base at V and 5 bases at J; junction bases unmatched: 2. Germline values: CDR1 SGHRS, CDR2 YFSETQ. CDR3 DNA: TGCGCCAGCAGCTTGATGGACAGGGATAATTCACCCCTCCACTTT. Residues: CASSLMDRDNSPLHF.

V and J are TRBV24-1 and TRBJ2-2; 14 positions match TRBD2. The V segment lost 5 bases and the J segment 6 bases; nucleotides outside the gene matches: 10. The CDR3 totals 18 residues. CDR1 is KGHDR and CDR2 is SFDVKD in the germline V gene. The CDR3 loop reads CATSGPTSGGALPGELFF. The CDR3 bases are TGTGCCACCAGTGGCCCGACTAGCGGGGGGGCGTTGCCCGGGGAGCTGTTTTTT.

This chain joins TRBV7-9 and TRBJ1-6, with no clear D. The CDR3 runs 17 residues. Germline values: CDR1 SEHNR, CDR2 FQNEAQ (reference sequence). Trimming took off 1 base at V and 4 bases at J, with 14 bases between the two ends. The CDR3 DNA is TGTGCCAGCAGCTTAGGTTCGGCAGGACCTTATAATTCACCCCTCCACTTT. This translates into CASSLGSAGPYNSPLHF.

The rearrangement links TRBV6-1 to TRBJ1-6; no reliable D call. The CDR3 length is 14 residues. Trimming cost V 5 bases and J 8 bases, with 13 bases left between them. The germline V gene encodes CDR1 MNHNS and CDR2 SASEGT. The DNA for the CDR3 is TGTGCCAGCAGTCCGAGACCGACGGATTCACCCCTCCACTTT. Amino acids: CASSPRPTDSPLHF.

This clone showed up just once. The chain carries TRBV30 and TRBJ1-5; a weak D match, TRBD1 (5 bases). The CDR3 is 16 amino acids. Trimming stripped 4 bases from V and 9 bases from J, with 25 bases between. Germline V gives CDR1 GTSNPN, CDR2 SVGIG (reference sequence). The CDR3 DNA reads TGTGCCTGGACAAACTCGACGATCCAGGGCGCTGCGCCCCAGCATTTT. Amino acid sequence: CAWTNSTIQGAAPQHF.

The chain is built from TRBV5-1 and TRBJ2-2; TRBD1 aligns across 10 bases. CDR3 length equals 17 residues. Germline V lookup: CDR1 SGHRS, CDR2 YFSETQ. V gave up 4 bases and J gave up 1 base; unmatched junction bases: 7. Written as DNA, the CDR3 is TGCGCCAGCAGCCTGGACAGGGGGGCTGTGAACACCGGGGAGCTGTTTTTT. Residues: CASSLDRGAVNTGELFF.

The rearrangement uses TRBV3-1 (or the pseudogene TRBV3-2) and TRBJ1-2; possibly TRBD1 for D (6 bases). Germline V gene lookup returns CDR1 LGHDT and CDR2 YNNKEL (reference sequence). This CDR3 is built from 15 residues. Trimming stripped 4 bases from V and 1 base from J, with 13 bases between. The CDR3 here is CASSLYGQSNYGYTF. The CDR3 coding sequence is TGTGCCAGCAGCCTTTACGGACAGAGTAACTATGGCTACACCTTC.

As DNA, the CDR3 is TGTGCCAGCAGTTCCCGGACTAGCGGGGGCCTACCCTACGAGCAGTACGTC. Translating gives CASSSRTSGGLPYEQYV. This chain links TRBV28 with TRBJ2-7; 13 nucleotides agree with TRBD2. The CDR3 has 17 residues. Germline V lookup: CDR1 MDHEN, CDR2 SYDVKM. J gave up 2 bases and V 4 bases, and 8 bases lay outside the gene matches.

The chain is built from TRBV5-1 and TRBJ1-1; D remains unclear. Trimming stripped 5 bases from V and 5 bases from J, with 7 bases between. The CDR3 contains 11 residues. Germline V CDR1 and CDR2: SGHRS, YFSETQ. CDR3 nucleotide sequence: TGCGCCAGCAGGGAATCGACTGAAGCTTTCTTT. It is translated as CASRESTEAFF.

The sample holds a few counts of this clone. This chain links TRBV5-1 with TRBJ2-7; TRBD2 might be the D (5 bases). V lost 4 bases and J 4 bases, leaving 15 bases between the germline ends. The CDR3 spans 14 residues. Germline CDR1 SGHRS, CDR2 YFSETQ. CDR3 DNA: TGCGCCAGCAGCCCCTCACCCGGGATGTACGAGCAGTACGTC. Translated: CASSPSPGMYEQYV.

This chain joins TRBV18 and TRBJ1-1; D is perhaps TRBD1 (6 bases). The V gene's germline CDR1 is KGHSH and CDR2 LQKENI. V was clipped by 3 bases and J by 0 bases, with 14 bases between them. The CDR3 loop spans 16 amino acids. As DNA, the CDR3 is TGTGCCAGCTCACCGATTAGCAGGGGAGTGAACACTGAAGCTTTCTTT. Protein: CASSPISRGVNTEAFF.

The V call is TRBV28, the J call TRBJ2-5; D perhaps matches TRBD1 (6 bases). Germline assignment: CDR1 MDHEN and CDR2 SYDVKM. This CDR3 spans 17 amino acids. V shed 3 bases and J shed 5 bases, with 22 bases lying between them. CDR3 DNA: TGTGCCAGCAGTTTTGACTTGGAACAGGGAGTCAGGGAGACCCAGTACTTC. This gives the protein CASSFDLEQGVRETQYF.

The rearrangement uses TRBV10-2 and TRBJ1-2, with TRBD1 as a possible D gene (6 bases). Trimming took off 0 bases at V and 7 bases at J, with 15 bases between the two ends. Germline V gene sequence: CDR1 WSHSY, CDR2 SAAADI. This CDR3 has 15 amino acids. The DNA of the CDR3 is TGCGCCAGCAGTGAGTCGTCGGGGGGCTTTGGTGGCTACACCTTC. Translation: CASSESSGGFGGYTF.

J is TRBJ1-4 and V is TRBV7-2; D is possibly TRBD1 (5 bases). Trimming took off 0 bases at V and 7 bases at J, with 12 bases between the two ends. The CDR3 is 15 residues long. Germline-derived CDR1 and CDR2 are SGHTA and FQGNSA. The CDR3 spells CASSLAGVAGEKLFF. Here the CDR3 DNA reads TGTGCCAGCAGCTTAGCAGGGGTAGCGGGTGAAAAACTGTTTTTT.

This clone was observed a few times. The rearrangement links TRBV27 to TRBJ1-1; 9 bases are a match to TRBD1. In germline, CDR1 is MNHEY, CDR2 SMNVEV (reference sequence). The CDR3 length is 15 residues. Trimming took 3 bases from V and 4 from J; bases not matched to a gene: 6. CDR3 in amino acids: CASSLTGGETTEAFF. The CDR3 DNA reads TGTGCCAGCAGTTTGACAGGGGGTGAGACCACTGAAGCTTTCTTT.

This clone was detected once. This sequence joins TRBV30 and TRBJ1-2; D is possibly TRBD1 (5 bases). Germline values: CDR1 GTSNPN, CDR2 SVGIG (reference sequence). The CDR3 consists of 13 residues. The germline V and J ends were trimmed by 2 bases and 5 bases, with 12 bases remaining between them. Here the CDR3 reads CAWSMGVGYGYTF. CDR3 in DNA: TGTGCCTGGAGTATGGGGGTCGGGTATGGCTACACCTTC.

The gene calls are TRBV2 and TRBJ1-4; possible D gene TRBD1, 5 bases. Germline V gene sequence: CDR1 SNHLY, CDR2 FYNNEI. The length of the CDR3 is 13 residues. V lost 6 bases to trimming and J lost 2 bases, with 7 bases between them. DNA of the CDR3: TGTGCCAGCAGCGCAGGGACTAATGAAAAACTGTTTTTT. This gives the protein CASSAGTNEKLFF.

This chain connects TRBV2 to TRBJ2-1; D not certain. The CDR3 runs to 12 residues. The V and J ends lost 8 bases and 4 bases respectively, with 9 bases between them. Germline values: CDR1 SNHLY, CDR2 FYNNEI. In nucleotides, the CDR3 is TGTGCCAGCGACGAGGCGTACAATGAGCAGTTCTTC. This encodes CASDEAYNEQFF.

The gene calls are TRBV3-1 (or the pseudogene TRBV3-2) and TRBJ2-3; D might be TRBD1 (5 bases). The V end was cut by 6 bases, the J end by 0 bases, with 7 bases between. Germline-derived CDR1 and CDR2 are LGHDT and YNNKEL (reference sequence). The CDR3 has 13 amino acids. The CDR3 bases are TGTGCCAGCAGTCGACAGAGCACAGATACGCAGTATTTT. Protein product: CASSRQSTDTQYF.

This rearrangement joins TRBV30 to TRBJ2-1; tentatively, D is TRBD2 (5 bases). Deletions cut 8 bases from V and 6 bases from J, with 20 bases between. CDR1 is GTSNPN and CDR2 is SVGIG in the germline V gene (reference sequence). The CDR3 covers 14 residues. CDR3 DNA sequence: TGTGCCGCACGTCACTCTGCACGGGGCAATGAGCAGTTCTTC. It yields the protein CAARHSARGNEQFF.

The chain joins TRBV24-1 to TRBJ1-2; 9 bases match TRBD1. This CDR3 has 15 amino acids. V shed 5 bases and J 5 bases; nucleotides not matched to a gene: 8. The germline V gene encodes CDR1 KGHDR and CDR2 SFDVKD. Here the CDR3 DNA reads TGTGCCACCAGTGGGAGGGACAGGGCGGAATATGGCTACACCTTC. Translated, it gives CATSGRDRAEYGYTF.

This clone was observed a handful of times. The chain joins TRBV27 to TRBJ2-2; 10 bases fit TRBD1. The trim removed 5 bases at V and 5 bases at J, leaving 2 bases unmatched. Germline loops: CDR1 MNHEY, CDR2 SMNVEV (reference sequence). The CDR3 is made up of 14 amino acids. The CDR3 loop is CASSQGQGTGELFF. CDR3 sequence (DNA): TGTGCCAGCAGTCAGGGACAGGGGACCGGGGAGCTGTTTTTT.

In DNA, the CDR3 is TGTGCCAGCAGTTTTGGGAGGGACTATGGCTACACCTTC. It is translated as CASSFGRDYGYTF. The chain carries TRBV12-3 or TRBV12-4 and TRBJ1-2; D call uncertain. The V gene lost 3 bases and the J gene lost 3 bases, with 8 bases spanning the gap. This CDR3 region has 13 residues.

The V gene is TRBV7-9, the J gene TRBJ2-2, with 9 positions matching TRBD1. Trimming at V came to 5 bases and at J to 7 bases, leaving 11 bases not matched to a gene. Germline V gives CDR1 SEHNR, CDR2 FQNEAQ (reference sequence). This CDR3 has 16 amino acids. CDR3 nucleotide sequence: TGTGCCAGCAGCACGAGGGACAGGGAACGGCGCGGGGAGCTGTTTTTT. This encodes CASSTRDRERRGELFF.

The V and J genes are TRBV2 and TRBJ2-7, with no clear D. Germline lookup yields CDR1 SNHLY and CDR2 FYNNEI. This CDR3 has 13 amino acids. Trimming shortened V by 5 bases and J by 2 bases, and 10 bases separated the two germline ends. In nucleotides, the CDR3 is TGTGCCAGCAGTTGGGATCGCGCCTACGAGCAGTACGTC. It translates to CASSWDRAYEQYV.

This clone was counted a few times. The chain employs TRBV2 and TRBJ2-7; D call uncertain. CDR1 SNHLY and CDR2 FYNNEI come from the germline V gene. The CDR3 covers 13 residues. Deletions cut 7 bases from V and 4 bases from J, with 14 bases between. This CDR3 is CASTLDQIYEQYV. DNA for the CDR3: TGTGCCAGCACCCTAGACCAGATATACGAGCAGTACGTC.

The V call is TRBV7-9, the J call TRBJ1-4; 7 bases are shared with TRBD1. This CDR3 contains 14 residues. V lost 5 bases, J lost 7 bases, and 7 bases stayed unmatched. Germline loops: CDR1 SEHNR, CDR2 FQNEAQ (reference sequence). The CDR3: CASSQQGKIEKLFF. For the CDR3, the DNA is TGTGCCAGCAGCCAACAGGGGAAGATTGAAAAACTGTTTTTT.

The rearrangement joins TRBV28 to TRBJ1-6, with D unresolved. This CDR3 contains 13 residues. Trimming removed 0 bases at V and 10 bases at J, with 7 bases between. Germline V gene lookup returns CDR1 MDHEN and CDR2 SYDVKM. The CDR3 is CASSLWEDSPLHF. The CDR3 nucleotides read TGTGCCAGCAGTTTATGGGAGGACTCACCCCTCCACTTT.